The TCR beta chain under discussion was sequenced for a study of blood T cell repertoires in COVID-19. About the study: Collection of acute and convalescent COVID-19 samples took place in the United States, Italy and Spain. T cells, B-cell-depleted T cells, or PBMCs supplied cDNA or gDNA.

In the original processing: Nucleated cell counts were estimated from reference gene primer amplification. Data came from immunoSEQ multiplex PCR; TCRdb stores just in-frame clones and leaves some out. V and J calls and clone size are copied from that table; D and trimming were computed from the DNA. The table has hundreds of thousands of clones, 70% to 90% seen once; the top ten hold 0.75% to 1%. This clone came up a few times. The CDR3 has 14 residues. CDR1 is SNHLY, CDR2 FYNNEI, per germline. The ends lost 8 bases at V and 4 bases at J; junction bases unmatched: 10. Sequencing was carried out using peripheral blood. The clonotype comes from a middle-aged woman who had recovered from COVID-19. V and J are TRBV2 and TRBJ1-1, with TRBD1 matching over 7 bases. The CDR3 reads CASVEQGPGTEAFF. Written as DNA, the CDR3 is TGTGCCAGCGTAGAACAGGGGCCGGGCACTGAAGCTTTCTTT.